Here is one T cell receptor beta chain with its context. From germline, CDR1 is SGDLS and CDR2 YYNGEE. Deletions cut 0 bases from V and 1 base from J, with 8 bases between. This CDR3 is 15 amino acids long. The data derive from a study of cytomegalovirus exposure and HLA in healthy donors. Both 60 Vbeta primers and 13 Jbeta primers went into the PCR. Clones were sequenced by immunoSEQ multiplex PCR, and TCRdb holds only the in-frame ones, with some missing. The sample records under 50,000 clones, around three fifths being singletons. The chain couples TRBV9 to TRBJ2-1, with D perhaps matching TRBD2 (6 bases). The source of this sequence is a man aged 50 to 59 in good health and CMV-seropositive. The sequencing sample was made of PBMCs. The DNA of the CDR3 is TGTGCCAGCAGCGTAGACGGGGGTTCCTACAATGAGCAGTTCTTC. This translates into CASSVDGGSYNEQFF.